This TCR beta chain stems from a study of T cells in women clearing cervical HPV infection (dated by TCRdb to the late 2010s). With respect to the entire study: Cases were about 25 women with histologically confirmed HPV16-related CIN3 or worse, including a couple of invasive cancers. HLA typing was available for only a few women, so HLA type could not be excluded as a confounder. Cases had a median age of approximately 35 years and controls had a median age of approximately 37, with no significant differences in baseline characteristics. Among cases, blood sampling came a median of nearly 150 days after lesion detection, with an interquartile range of about 85 to 220 days. Controls were 25 women whose single incident HPV16 infection cleared within 12 months without precancer or cancer developing. Cases and controls were matched on year of sample collection and on age within five years. Blood from cases was drawn at the visit where the lesion was first identified, while blood from controls was drawn once the infection was no longer detected. In the parent cohort, some 10,000 women aged 18 or older were enrolled in Guanacaste, Costa Rica, during about 1992 to 1995 and were followed for seven years. An exploratory proof-of-principle case-control study, nested within the Guanacaste HPV Natural History Study in Costa Rica, was conducted to compare TCR repertoires across cervical HPV16 outcomes. Quality controls consisted of five blinded duplicates per group, for a total of about 60 samples made up of around 50 participants and ten or so replicates. What the study reported, not specific to this receptor: Because the number of T cells per sample was unknown, the richness differences could reflect varying T-cell content rather than repertoire biology. TRBV6-7 relative abundance was lower in cases than in controls (roughly 0.11% versus 0.16%; Bonferroni P = 0.0008). The cross-sectional design could not show whether associations preceded infection or resulted from it; effector/memory subsets and HPV-specific T cells were not isolated. Cases were distinguished from controls with an estimated AUC of roughly 0.82 by random forest classifiers combining richness and V gene abundances. CIN3+ cases had significantly higher TCR repertoire richness than controls across sequencing depths, but evenness did not differ between the groups.

A remark on this clone: Its antigen remains unidentified. The sequence runs out 3 residues before the end of the CDR3; the remainder is reconstructed from the germline J gene.

Every participant had a single incident cervical HPV16 infection, and women with prevalent HPV16 infections were excluded. Cervical HPV DNA was detected with MY09/MY11 PCR, and genotyping was done with dot-blot hybridization. Approximately 16 mL of heparinized blood were centrifuged, and the buffy coat was split into aliquots, frozen at -30 degrees C, and then kept at -80 degrees C. Genomic DNA was extracted from buffy coat specimens using QIAGEN kits. The CDR1 and CDR2 encoded by the germline V gene (reference sequence) are DFQATT and SNEGSKA. From its cysteine to its phenylalanine, the CDR3 spans 12 amino acids. The DNA covers only part of the CDR3, 27 bases in frame from base 1. V gives up 5 bases and J gives up 4 bases, and the segment between their germline ends measures 11 bases. Using the immunoSEQ assay, multiplex PCR amplified TCR beta CDR3 regions from an average of roughly 1,200 ng of genomic DNA per sample. To correct primer bias, the assay used a complete synthetic TCR repertoire to set an amplification baseline. The amplicons were sequenced on the Illumina platform. The published analysis was carried out like this. Error correction of the sequences involved clustering with frequency ratios plus a modified nearest-neighbor algorithm, after which the sequences were analyzed in the immunoSEQ Analyzer using IMGT gene definitions. TCR richness and evenness were averaged over 20 rarefaction repeats at each rarefaction depth, excluding samples with fewer sequences than the depth. V, D and J gene relative abundances were compared between groups with Wilcoxon rank sum tests, applying FDR correction. Blinded duplicates gave an intraclass correlation of over 90% for TCR richness and an average of around 83% across 66 gene segments. What TCRdb holds here is the immuneACCESS table cut down to in-frame rearrangements. Part of the clones is not present; checked against another copy, under half of the missing clones reflect an unresolved V gene, and the others are unexplained. V and J calls and clone size are copied from that table; D and trimming were computed from the DNA. This sample's records show roughly 35,000 clones. The ten largest clones add up to 1.6% of the sample.

The rearrangement joined TRBV20-1 to TRBJ1-2; a tentative D call is TRBD1 (5 bases match). This clonotype was obtained from a woman aged 18 to 75 with a cervical HPV16 infection that either progressed to CIN3+ or cleared (not recorded which). Sequenced sample: blood buffy coat. The CDR3 is CSARDSSYGYTF. Partial CDR3 DNA: TGCAGTGCTCGCGACAGTTCCTATGGC.